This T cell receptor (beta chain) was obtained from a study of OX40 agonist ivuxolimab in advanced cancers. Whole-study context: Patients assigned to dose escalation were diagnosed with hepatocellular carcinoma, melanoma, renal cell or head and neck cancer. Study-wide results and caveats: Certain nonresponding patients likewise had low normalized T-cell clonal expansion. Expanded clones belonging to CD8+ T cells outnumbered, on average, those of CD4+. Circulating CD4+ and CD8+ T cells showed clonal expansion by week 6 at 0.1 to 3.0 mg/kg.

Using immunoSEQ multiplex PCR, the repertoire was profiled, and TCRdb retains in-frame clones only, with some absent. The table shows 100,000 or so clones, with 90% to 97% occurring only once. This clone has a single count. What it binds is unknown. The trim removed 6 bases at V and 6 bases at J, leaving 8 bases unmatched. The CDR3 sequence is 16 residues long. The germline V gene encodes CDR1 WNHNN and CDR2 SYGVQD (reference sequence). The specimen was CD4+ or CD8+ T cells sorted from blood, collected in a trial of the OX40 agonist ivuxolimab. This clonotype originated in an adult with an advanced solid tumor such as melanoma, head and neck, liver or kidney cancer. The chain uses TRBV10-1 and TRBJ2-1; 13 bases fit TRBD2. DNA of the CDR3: TGCGCCAGCAGAGCACCGGGACTAGCGGGGCTCAATGAGCAGTTCTTC. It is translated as CASRAPGLAGLNEQFF.